Listed below are T cell receptor beta chains from one sample, sequenced in a study of blood T cell repertoires in COVID-19. Measured with immunoSEQ multiplex PCR; TCRdb has only the in-frame clones, and not every one. The table includes 130,000 or so clones, approximately 86% detected once. Material for sequencing was peripheral blood. These receptors came from a woman aged 60-70 years with acute or convalescent COVID-19. Both conserved end residues are part of each CDR3. The D gene is left open where the match is weak. Clone size appears in some rows only: once, few, many, or a class for an expanded clone.

v_gene: TRBV11-2
abundance: NA
d_gene: TRBD2
j_gene: TRBJ2-1
CDR3aa: CASSSGLAGINNEQFF
CDR3nt: TGTGCCAGCAGCTCGGGACTAGCGGGGATTAACAATGAGCAGTTCTTC

v_gene: TRBV4-3
abundance: few
d_gene: NA
j_gene: TRBJ1-5
CDR3aa: CASSQDLSGGSNQPQHF
CDR3nt: TGCGCCAGCAGCCAAGATCTTTCGGGAGGCAGCAATCAGCCCCAGCATTTT

v_gene: TRBV11-3
abundance: NA
d_gene: NA
j_gene: TRBJ2-1
CDR3aa: CASSLTGGPIDEQFF
CDR3nt: TGTGCCAGCAGCTTAACCGGGGGGCCTATTGATGAGCAGTTCTTC

v_gene: TRBV11-2
abundance: NA
d_gene: NA
j_gene: TRBJ2-1
CDR3aa: CASSLAQGPHNEQFF
CDR3nt: TGTGCCAGCAGTCTCGCACAGGGACCACACAATGAGCAGTTCTTC

v_gene: TRBV12-3/TRBV12-4
abundance: NA
d_gene: TRBD1
j_gene: TRBJ1-5
CDR3aa: CASSETGFQPQHF
CDR3nt: TGTGCCAGCAGTGAGACAGGGTTTCAGCCCCAGCATTTT

v_gene: TRBV4-3
abundance: NA
d_gene: TRBD1
j_gene: TRBJ2-7
CDR3aa: CASSPSGTGIYEQYF
CDR3nt: TGCGCCAGCAGCCCGTCCGGGACAGGGATTTACGAGCAGTACTTC

v_gene: TRBV14
abundance: NA
d_gene: TRBD2
j_gene: TRBJ2-1
CDR3aa: CASSQDVGGGSSYNEQFF
CDR3nt: TGTGCCAGCAGCCAAGACGTAGGCGGGGGGTCGTCCTACAATGAGCAGTTCTTC

v_gene: TRBV7-6
abundance: NA
d_gene: NA
j_gene: TRBJ1-3
CDR3aa: CASSLFPGVDGNTIYF
CDR3nt: TGTGCCAGCAGCTTATTCCCAGGGGTGGACGGAAACACCATATATTTT

v_gene: TRBV5-6
abundance: once
d_gene: NA
j_gene: TRBJ1-2
CDR3aa: CASSLGYGYTF
CDR3nt: TGTGCCAGCAGCCTAGGTTATGGCTACACCTTC

v_gene: TRBV19
abundance: NA
d_gene: NA
j_gene: TRBJ1-2
CDR3aa: CASSMGQLYGYTF
CDR3nt: TGTGCCAGTAGTATGGGGCAGCTATATGGCTACACCTTC

v_gene: TRBV19
abundance: NA
d_gene: TRBD2
j_gene: TRBJ2-1
CDR3aa: CASAGTSGGGNEQFF
CDR3nt: TGTGCCAGTGCCGGGACTAGCGGGGGGGGGAATGAGCAGTTCTTC

v_gene: TRBV19
abundance: NA
d_gene: NA
j_gene: TRBJ2-1
CDR3aa: CASSRGPTGNEQFF
CDR3nt: TGTGCCAGTAGTCGAGGGCCCACGGGCAATGAGCAGTTCTTC

v_gene: TRBV28
abundance: NA
d_gene: NA
j_gene: TRBJ2-5
CDR3aa: CASSFQGQKETQYF
CDR3nt: TGTGCCAGCAGTTTCCAAGGACAGAAAGAGACCCAGTACTTC

v_gene: TRBV28
abundance: NA
d_gene: TRBD1
j_gene: TRBJ1-1
CDR3aa: CASRWVGTGRDTEAFF
CDR3nt: TGTGCCAGCAGATGGGTCGGGACAGGGAGGGATACTGAAGCTTTCTTT

v_gene: TRBV6-5
abundance: NA
d_gene: NA
j_gene: TRBJ2-7
CDR3aa: CASSSYPTRTYEQYF
CDR3nt: TGTGCCAGCAGTTCCTACCCCACTAGAACCTACGAGCAGTACTTC

v_gene: TRBV19
abundance: NA
d_gene: TRBD1
j_gene: TRBJ1-1
CDR3aa: CASSKRSNRQGLLSNTEAFF
CDR3nt: TGTGCCAGTAGTAAACGGTCCAATAGACAGGGGCTGTTGTCTAACACTGAAGCTTTCTTT

v_gene: TRBV7-2
abundance: NA
d_gene: NA
j_gene: TRBJ1-2
CDR3aa: CASSFSGASYGYTF
CDR3nt: TGTGCCAGCAGCTTCTCTGGGGCCTCCTATGGCTACACCTTC

v_gene: TRBV19
abundance: NA
d_gene: NA
j_gene: TRBJ2-2
CDR3aa: CASSPKSVFVGELFF
CDR3nt: TGTGCCAGTAGTCCTAAGTCCGTTTTCGTCGGGGAGCTGTTTTTT

v_gene: TRBV6-5
abundance: NA
d_gene: NA
j_gene: TRBJ1-5
CDR3aa: CASRGLPISPQHF
CDR3nt: TGTGCCAGCAGAGGACTTCCAATCAGCCCCCAGCATTTT

v_gene: TRBV12-3/TRBV12-4
abundance: few
d_gene: TRBD1
j_gene: TRBJ1-5
CDR3aa: CASRTGSNQPQHF
CDR3nt: TGTGCCAGCCGGACAGGGAGCAATCAGCCCCAGCATTTT

v_gene: TRBV27
abundance: NA
d_gene: NA
j_gene: TRBJ2-7
CDR3aa: CASSLGRDWGEQYF
CDR3nt: TGTGCCAGCAGTTTAGGGCGGGACTGGGGGGAGCAGTACTTC

v_gene: TRBV3-1/TRBV3-2
abundance: NA
d_gene: NA
j_gene: TRBJ1-6
CDR3aa: CASSPRQENSPLHF
CDR3nt: TGTGCCAGCAGCCCCAGGCAGGAAAATTCACCCCTCCACTTT

v_gene: TRBV6-2/TRBV6-3
abundance: NA
d_gene: TRBD1
j_gene: TRBJ2-3
CDR3aa: CASSWDSRAQYF
CDR3nt: TGTGCCAGCAGCTGGGACAGCCGGGCGCAGTATTTT

v_gene: TRBV6-1
abundance: NA
d_gene: TRBD2
j_gene: TRBJ2-3
CDR3aa: CASSVVGGALRTDTQYF
CDR3nt: TGTGCCAGCAGTGTCGTCGGGGGGGCCCTCCGCACAGATACGCAGTATTTT

v_gene: TRBV28
abundance: NA
d_gene: TRBD2
j_gene: TRBJ2-7
CDR3aa: CASRSRRGTYEQYF
CDR3nt: TGTGCCAGCAGGTCCCGGCGGGGGACCTACGAGCAGTACTTC

v_gene: TRBV30
abundance: once
d_gene: NA
j_gene: TRBJ2-2
CDR3aa: CAWSANNPTGWTGELFF
CDR3nt: TGTGCCTGGAGTGCCAATAACCCTACAGGGTGGACCGGGGAGCTGTTTTTT

v_gene: TRBV14
abundance: once
d_gene: TRBD1
j_gene: TRBJ1-5
CDR3aa: CARRVRDRGRKPISNQPQHF
CDR3nt: TGTGCCAGGAGAGTAAGGGACAGGGGGCGGAAACCTATTAGCAATCAGCCCCAGCATTTT

v_gene: TRBV3-1/TRBV3-2
abundance: NA
d_gene: TRBD1
j_gene: TRBJ2-5
CDR3aa: CASSQNGGQGAPPQETQYF
CDR3nt: TGTGCCAGCAGCCAGAACGGGGGACAGGGGGCCCCCCCCCAAGAGACCCAGTACTTC

v_gene: TRBV6-6
abundance: few
d_gene: TRBD1
j_gene: TRBJ1-1
CDR3aa: CASSYSPGGGTEAFF
CDR3nt: TGTGCCAGCAGTTACTCCCCAGGGGGTGGCACTGAAGCTTTCTTT

v_gene: TRBV27
abundance: NA
d_gene: NA
j_gene: TRBJ2-4
CDR3aa: CASSVRGPRIGNIQYF
CDR3nt: TGTGCCAGCAGCGTGCGGGGGCCAAGAATAGGAAACATTCAGTACTTC

v_gene: TRBV10-1
abundance: NA
d_gene: NA
j_gene: TRBJ2-3
CDR3aa: CASSLTDSADTQYF
CDR3nt: TGCGCCAGCAGTCTCACGGACTCGGCAGATACGCAGTATTTT

v_gene: TRBV11-3
abundance: NA
d_gene: NA
j_gene: TRBJ1-2
CDR3aa: CASSLITGLPDGYTF
CDR3nt: TGTGCCAGCAGCTTAATAACCGGACTGCCGGATGGCTACACCTTC

v_gene: TRBV19
abundance: NA
d_gene: NA
j_gene: TRBJ2-2
CDR3aa: CASSIFPRGAGTGELFF
CDR3nt: TGTGCCAGTAGTATCTTCCCTCGGGGGGCCGGCACCGGGGAGCTGTTTTTT

v_gene: TRBV5-1
abundance: NA
d_gene: TRBD1
j_gene: TRBJ1-6
CDR3aa: CASSPRTGEGSPLHF
CDR3nt: TGCGCCAGCAGCCCGCGGACAGGGGAAGGTTCACCCCTCCACTTT

v_gene: TRBV28
abundance: NA
d_gene: NA
j_gene: TRBJ2-2
CDR3aa: CASSFRQGDTGELFF
CDR3nt: TGTGCCAGCAGTTTTCGGCAGGGCGACACCGGGGAGCTGTTTTTT

v_gene: TRBV7-9
abundance: NA
d_gene: NA
j_gene: TRBJ2-7
CDR3aa: CASTGASSYEQYF
CDR3nt: TGTGCCAGCACGGGGGCATCTTCCTACGAGCAGTACTTC

v_gene: TRBV30
abundance: NA
d_gene: TRBD2
j_gene: TRBJ2-2
CDR3aa: CAWRAGGNTGELFF
CDR3nt: TGTGCCTGGAGGGCGGGGGGGAACACCGGGGAGCTGTTTTTT

v_gene: TRBV6-5
abundance: NA
d_gene: NA
j_gene: TRBJ1-4
CDR3aa: CASSYRGIGGEKLFF
CDR3nt: TGTGCCAGCAGTTATCGGGGAATCGGAGGTGAAAAACTGTTTTTT

v_gene: TRBV27
abundance: NA
d_gene: TRBD1
j_gene: TRBJ1-2
CDR3aa: CASSAPGQGAYGYTF
CDR3nt: TGTGCCAGCAGTGCGCCGGGACAGGGGGCTTATGGCTACACCTTC

v_gene: TRBV9
abundance: few
d_gene: TRBD1
j_gene: TRBJ1-2
CDR3aa: CASSKGQGNYGYTF
CDR3nt: TGTGCCAGCAGCAAGGGACAGGGGAACTATGGCTACACCTTC

v_gene: TRBV28
abundance: few
d_gene: TRBD1
j_gene: TRBJ1-6
CDR3aa: CASSPGDRQHSPLHF
CDR3nt: TGTGCCAGCAGTCCAGGGGACAGGCAACATTCACCCCTCCACTTT

v_gene: TRBV21-1
abundance: NA
d_gene: NA
j_gene: TRBJ2-3
CDR3aa: CASSKTVEGRPDTQYF
CDR3nt: TGTGCCAGCAGCAAAACTGTGGAGGGAAGGCCAGATACGCAGTATTTT

v_gene: TRBV7-9
abundance: NA
d_gene: NA
j_gene: TRBJ1-2
CDR3aa: CASSQQDNYGYTF
CDR3nt: TGTGCCAGCAGCCAACAGGATAACTATGGCTACACCTTC

v_gene: TRBV28
abundance: NA
d_gene: TRBD1
j_gene: TRBJ2-5
CDR3aa: CASSTKQGRETQYF
CDR3nt: TGTGCCAGCTCAACTAAACAGGGGCGAGAGACCCAGTACTTC

v_gene: TRBV6-1
abundance: NA
d_gene: TRBD1
j_gene: TRBJ2-7
CDR3aa: CASSEAIHRGDYEQYF
CDR3nt: TGTGCCAGCAGTGAAGCTATTCACAGGGGGGACTACGAGCAGTACTTC

v_gene: TRBV19
abundance: NA
d_gene: NA
j_gene: TRBJ2-7
CDR3aa: CASSMYGGYEQYF
CDR3nt: TGTGCCAGTAGTATGTACGGGGGCTACGAGCAGTACTTC

v_gene: TRBV5-1
abundance: NA
d_gene: TRBD1
j_gene: TRBJ1-2
CDR3aa: CASSLGQGAEGYTF
CDR3nt: TGCGCCAGCAGCTTGGGACAGGGGGCAGAAGGCTACACCTTC

v_gene: TRBV18
abundance: NA
d_gene: TRBD1
j_gene: TRBJ1-2
CDR3aa: CASSPTGQGKYGYTF
CDR3nt: TGTGCCAGCTCACCGACGGGACAGGGGAAGTATGGCTACACCTTC

v_gene: TRBV15
abundance: NA
d_gene: NA
j_gene: TRBJ1-1
CDR3aa: CATSRDRSSSTEAFF
CDR3nt: TGTGCCACCAGCAGAGATCGGAGTAGCAGCACTGAAGCTTTCTTT

v_gene: TRBV6-5
abundance: NA
d_gene: TRBD1
j_gene: TRBJ1-2
CDR3aa: CASPTGAYGYTF
CDR3nt: TGTGCCAGCCCTACAGGGGCCTATGGCTACACCTTC